This TCR beta chain was captured by sequencing in a study of cytomegalovirus exposure and HLA in healthy donors. The CDR3 runs 15 residues. Germline CDR1 is WSHSY and CDR2 is SAAADI. V dropped 6 bases and J dropped 3; count of bases not matched to a gene: 10. Findings and caveats of the study: Associated with HLA alleles at 0.05 false discovery rate in a later analysis were 16,951 TCR beta sequences.

The PCR had 60 Vbeta and 13 Jbeta primers. Study processing details: Some 9.9 million of 80 million or so unique TCR beta chains were shared, per a later count. TCRdb's table, derived via immunoSEQ multiplex PCR, lists solely in-frame clones and lacks some. V and J calls and clone size are given by that table; D and trimming were obtained from the DNA. The sample has about 160,000 clones; around four fifths are singletons. Points on this clone: Its antigen is as yet unknown.

The sample consisted of PBMCs. The source is a woman aged 45-65 years in good health and CMV-seronegative. The gene calls are TRBV10-2 and TRBJ1-2; 7 nucleotides line up with TRBD1. For the CDR3, the DNA is TGCGCCAGCAGCCCCAAGACAGGGCTGGACTATGGCTACACCTTC. It codes for CASSPKTGLDYGYTF.